This TCR beta chain was identified in a study of blood T cell repertoires in COVID-19. Profiling relied on immunoSEQ multiplex PCR, and the TCRdb table lists in-frame clones only, not all of them. Of 300,000 to 350,000 clones listed, around 90% are singletons. The CDR3 sequence is 14 residues long. Losses at the gene ends were 3 bases for V and 5 bases for J; bases not matched to a gene: 5. Germline-derived CDR1 and CDR2 are LNHDA and SQIVND (reference sequence). The source of this sequence is a woman aged 25 to 39 with COVID-19, enrolled during active disease. The V call is TRBV19, the J call TRBJ1-1; the match to TRBD1 covers 8 bases. Sample: peripheral blood. CDR3 coding DNA: TGTGCCAGTAGTATTCCGGGACAGGAGACTGAAGCTTTCTTT. Translation gives CASSIPGQETEAFF.